One T cell receptor beta chain is described in this entry. These data originate in a study of blood T cell repertoires in COVID-19. Generated by immunoSEQ multiplex PCR, the TCRdb table keeps only in-frame clones and is missing some. Here the sample spans under 50,000 clones, 87% being singletons. Material: peripheral blood. This TCR came from a human donor in a cohort sampled during active COVID-19.

The CDR3 nucleotides are TGTGCCAGCAGTCTAAGGACTACCTACGAGCAGTACTTC. Encoded protein: CASSLRTTYEQYF. The chain links TRBV28 to TRBJ2-7, with D possibly TRBD2 on 6 matching bases. This CDR3 region has 13 residues. Trimming removed 5 bases at V and 2 bases at J, with 10 bases between. Germline V gene lookup returns CDR1 MDHEN and CDR2 SYDVKM.